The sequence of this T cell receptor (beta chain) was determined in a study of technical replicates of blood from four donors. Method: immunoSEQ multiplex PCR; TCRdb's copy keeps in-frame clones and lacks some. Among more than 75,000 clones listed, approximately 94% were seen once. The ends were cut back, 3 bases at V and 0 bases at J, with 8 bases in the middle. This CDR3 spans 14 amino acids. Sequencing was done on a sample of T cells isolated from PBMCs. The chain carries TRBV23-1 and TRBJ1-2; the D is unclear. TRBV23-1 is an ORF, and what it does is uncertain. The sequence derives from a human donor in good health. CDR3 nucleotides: TGCGCCAGCAGTCAGGGCACTTCTAACTATGGCTACACCTTC. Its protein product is CASSQGTSNYGYTF.